Sequencing of this T cell receptor (beta chain) was carried out in a study of Graves' ophthalmopathy and Graves' hyperthyroidism. Beta-chain TCR CDR3 regions were amplified from RNA transcripts. First-round RT-PCR used HTBI primers; second-round multiplex PCR followed. TCRdb passed the multiplex PCR reads through MiXCR, listing each CDR3 protein once. The sample has about 640,000 distinct CDR3 sequences, 35% to 45% seen once. In this sample, this clonotype turned up once. The sample comprised peripheral blood. The source is an adult man with Graves' ophthalmopathy.

CDR3 residues: CASSPDFGTANYEQYF. As DNA, the CDR3 is TGCGCCAGCAGCCCGGACTTCGGGACAGCCAACTACGAGCAGTACTTC. This chain connects TRBV5-1 to TRBJ2-7, with 7 nucleotides matching TRBD1. CDR3 length equals 16 residues. The V and J ends lost 4 bases and 3 bases, in that order; junction bases with no gene match: 13. Germline assignment: CDR1 SGHRS and CDR2 YFSETQ.